This passage covers 7 T cell receptor beta chains from one sample sequenced in a study. Here immunoSEQ multiplex PCR was the method, and the copy in TCRdb shows in-frame clones only, minus some. The sample lists about 68,000 clones, 85% to 95% occurring once. The sequenced sample was PBMCs. Receptors were obtained from a man between 40 and 49 years old with rheumatoid arthritis.

The chain has TRBV7-3 and TRBJ2-2; D unclear. This CDR3 is built from 13 residues. In germline, CDR1 is SGHTA, CDR2 FQGTGA. V lost 7 bases and J lost 4, with 10 bases in between. As DNA, the CDR3 is TGTGCCAGCACCAAACCGGGCACCGGGGAGCTGTTTTTT. Amino acids: CASTKPGTGELFF.

J is TRBJ1-2 and V is TRBV11-2; D is unclear. Germline V gene lookup returns CDR1 SGHAT and CDR2 FQNNGV. This CDR3 comprises 15 residues. With 4 bases removed from V and 2 bases from J, the gap between germline ends came to 14 bases. In nucleotides, the CDR3 is TGTGCCAGCAGCTCCCAAGGGAGGGCGAACTATGGCTACACCTTC. Its translation is CASSSQGRANYGYTF.

The genes are TRBV4-3 and TRBJ1-4; no clear D. The CDR3 spans 15 residues. In germline, CDR1 is LGHNA, CDR2 YSLEER. V was clipped by 1 base and J by 5 bases, with 11 bases between them. Here the CDR3 reads CASSQVGLGNEKLFF. The CDR3 DNA follows: TGCGCCAGCAGCCAAGTAGGATTGGGAAATGAAAAACTGTTTTTT.

The V call is TRBV19, the J call TRBJ1-4, with unresolved D. The CDR3 length is 13 residues. CDR1 is LNHDA, CDR2 SQIVND, per germline (reference sequence). The ends were cut back, 7 bases at V and 0 bases at J, with 6 bases in the middle. The DNA for the CDR3 is TGTGCCAGTAAAGGAGCAACTAATGAAAAACTGTTTTTT. It yields the protein CASKGATNEKLFF. The full variable domain, its missing parts supplied by reference TRBV19 and TRBJ1-4, is DGGITQSPKYLFRKEGQNVTLSCEQNLNHDAMYWYRQDPGQGLRLIYYSQIVNDFQKGDIAEGYSVSREKKESFPLTVTSAQKNPTAFYLCASKGATNEKLFFGSGTQLSVL.

V and J are TRBV12-5 and TRBJ1-1; D remains unclear. The V end was cut by 7 bases, the J end by 1 base, with 10 bases between. Germline V gene sequence: CDR1 LGHNT, CDR2 FRNRAP. The CDR3 is 13 residues long. The CDR3 DNA is TGTGCTAGTGCCCTCCTTGGGAACACTGAAGCTTTCTTT. This codes for CASALLGNTEAFF.

Only a few counts were recorded for this clone. The chain links TRBV4-3 to TRBJ1-1; 7 bases match TRBD1. The CDR3 consists of 18 residues. The germline V gene encodes CDR1 LGHNA and CDR2 YSLEER. Unmatched junction bases numbered 14, after V lost 0 bases and J lost 4 bases. Here the CDR3 reads CASSQDSPHLRGSTEAFF. The DNA for the CDR3 is TGCGCCAGCAGCCAAGATTCCCCTCACCTCAGGGGGAGCACTGAAGCTTTCTTT.

This chain connects TRBV27 to TRBJ2-1, with 8 bases fitting TRBD2. V was clipped by 6 bases and J by 0 bases; unmatched bases: 7. This CDR3 spans 16 amino acids. Germline assignment: CDR1 MNHEY and CDR2 SMNVEV (reference sequence). The CDR3 sequence is CASSRLSGSSYNEQFF. The CDR3 DNA is TGTGCCAGCAGCCGACTCAGCGGGAGCTCCTACAATGAGCAGTTCTTC.